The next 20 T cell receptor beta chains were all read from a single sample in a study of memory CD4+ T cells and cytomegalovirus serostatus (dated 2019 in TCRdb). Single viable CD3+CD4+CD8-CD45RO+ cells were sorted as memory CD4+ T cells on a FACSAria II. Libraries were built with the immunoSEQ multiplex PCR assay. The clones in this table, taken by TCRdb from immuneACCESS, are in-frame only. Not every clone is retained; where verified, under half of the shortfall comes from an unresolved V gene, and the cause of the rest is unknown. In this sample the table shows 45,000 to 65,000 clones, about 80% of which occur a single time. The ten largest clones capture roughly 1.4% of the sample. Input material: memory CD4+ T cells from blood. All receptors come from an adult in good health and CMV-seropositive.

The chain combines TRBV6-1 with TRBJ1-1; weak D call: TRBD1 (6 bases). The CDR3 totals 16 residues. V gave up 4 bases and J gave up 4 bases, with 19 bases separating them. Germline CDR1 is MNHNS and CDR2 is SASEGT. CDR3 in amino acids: CASSVRTGIRGTEAFF. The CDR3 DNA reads TGTGCCAGCAGTGTGCGAACAGGGATTCGGGGCACTGAAGCTTTCTTT.

CDR3 coding DNA: TGTGCCAGCAGATCGGGACAGGGCGCCTACGAGCAGTACTTC. Its protein is CASRSGQGAYEQYF. The chain carries TRBV6-1 and TRBJ2-7, with 9 bases that match TRBD1. Trimming at V came to 6 bases and at J to 2 bases, leaving 5 bases not matched to a gene. Per the germline V gene, CDR1 is MNHNS and CDR2 is SASEGT. The length of the CDR3 is 14 residues.

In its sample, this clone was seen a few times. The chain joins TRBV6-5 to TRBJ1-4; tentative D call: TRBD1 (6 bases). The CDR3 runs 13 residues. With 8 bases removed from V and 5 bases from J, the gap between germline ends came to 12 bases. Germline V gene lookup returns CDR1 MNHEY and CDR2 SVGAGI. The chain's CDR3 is CASRDRLNEKLFF. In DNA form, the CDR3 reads TGTGCCAGCCGCGACAGGTTAAATGAAAAACTGTTTTTT.

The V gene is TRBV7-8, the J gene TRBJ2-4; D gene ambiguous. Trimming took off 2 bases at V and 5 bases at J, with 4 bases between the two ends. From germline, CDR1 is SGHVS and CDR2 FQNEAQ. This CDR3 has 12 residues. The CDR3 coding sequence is TGTGCCAGCAGCTTAAAAGAAAACATTCAGTACTTC. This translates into CASSLKENIQYF.

The CDR3 here is CASSELRETQYF. The CDR3 region has the DNA TGTGCCAGCAGTGAGTTAAGAGAGACCCAGTACTTC. The chain employs TRBV2 and TRBJ2-5; no firm D call. Trimming removed 3 bases from V and 4 bases from J, with 6 bases in between. Germline assignment: CDR1 SNHLY and CDR2 FYNNEI. The CDR3 is 12 residues long. Full variable domain (rest looked up from reference TRBV2 and TRBJ2-5): EPEVTQTPSHQVTQMGQEVILRCVPISNHLYFYWYRQILGQKVEFLVSFYNNEISEKSEIFDDQFSVERPDGSNFTLKIRSTKLEDSAMYFCASSELRETQYFGPGTRLLVL.

The CDR3 DNA follows: TGCAGCGTTGAAGAGGGACAACTTATTAACTATGGCTACACCTTC. It yields the protein CSVEEGQLINYGYTF. The rearrangement uses TRBV29-1 and TRBJ1-2; D possibly corresponds to TRBD1 (6 bases). The CDR3 has 15 residues. V lost 0 bases to trimming and J lost 1 base, with 12 bases between them. Germline V CDR1 and CDR2: SQVTM, ANQGSEA.

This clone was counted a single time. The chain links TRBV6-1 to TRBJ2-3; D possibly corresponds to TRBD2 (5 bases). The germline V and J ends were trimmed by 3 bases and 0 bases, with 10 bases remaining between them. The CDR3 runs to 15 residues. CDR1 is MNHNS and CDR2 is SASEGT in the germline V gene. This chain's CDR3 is CASSDGLGSTDTQYF. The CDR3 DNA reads TGTGCCAGCAGTGACGGACTTGGGAGCACAGATACGCAGTATTTT.

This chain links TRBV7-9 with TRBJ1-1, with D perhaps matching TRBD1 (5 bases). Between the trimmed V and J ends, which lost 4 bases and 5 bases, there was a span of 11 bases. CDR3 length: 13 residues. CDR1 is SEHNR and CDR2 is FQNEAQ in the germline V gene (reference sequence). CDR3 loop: CASSSGRGTEAFF. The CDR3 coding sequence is TGTGCCAGCAGCTCAGGACGGGGGACTGAAGCTTTCTTT.

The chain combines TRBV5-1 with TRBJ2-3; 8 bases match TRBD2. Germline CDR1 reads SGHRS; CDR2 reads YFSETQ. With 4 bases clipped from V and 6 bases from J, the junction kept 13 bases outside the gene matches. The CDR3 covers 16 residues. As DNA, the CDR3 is TGCGCCAGCAGCCGGGGGGTTAGCGGGGCCGGGGATACGCAGTATTTT. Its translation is CASSRGVSGAGDTQYF. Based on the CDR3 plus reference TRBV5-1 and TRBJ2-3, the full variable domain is KAGVTQTPRYLIKTRGQQVTLSCSPISGHRSVSWYQQTPGQGLQFLFEYFSETQRNKGNFPGRFSGRQFSNSRSEMNVSTLELGDSALYLCASSRGVSGAGDTQYFGPGTRLTVL.

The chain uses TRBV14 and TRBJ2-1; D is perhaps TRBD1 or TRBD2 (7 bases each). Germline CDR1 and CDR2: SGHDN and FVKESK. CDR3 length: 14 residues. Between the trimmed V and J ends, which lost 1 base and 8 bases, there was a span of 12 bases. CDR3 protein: CASSQGGGGYEQFF. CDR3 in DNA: TGTGCCAGCAGCCAAGGGGGAGGGGGCTATGAGCAGTTCTTC.

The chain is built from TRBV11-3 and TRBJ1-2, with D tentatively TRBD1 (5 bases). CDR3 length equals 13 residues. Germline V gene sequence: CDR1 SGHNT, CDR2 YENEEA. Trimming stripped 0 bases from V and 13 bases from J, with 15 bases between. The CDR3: CASSLDPGGAPTF. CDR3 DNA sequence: TGTGCCAGCAGCTTAGACCCAGGCGGGGCCCCCACCTTC.

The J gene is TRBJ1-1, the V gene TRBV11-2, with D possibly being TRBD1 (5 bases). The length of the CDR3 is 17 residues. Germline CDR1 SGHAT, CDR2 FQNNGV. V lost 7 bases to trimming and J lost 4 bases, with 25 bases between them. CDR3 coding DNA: TGTGCCAGCACCACCTTCCAGATGGGGGGGGTGGGCACTGAAGCTTTCTTT. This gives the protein CASTTFQMGGVGTEAFF.

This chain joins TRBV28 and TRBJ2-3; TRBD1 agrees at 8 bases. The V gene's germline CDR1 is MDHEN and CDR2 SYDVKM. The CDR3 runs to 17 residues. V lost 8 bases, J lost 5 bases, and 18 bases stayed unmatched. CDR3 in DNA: TGTGCCAGCGGAAACTTAGGGACAGGTGGTTTTCGAGATACGCAGTATTTT. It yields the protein CASGNLGTGGFRDTQYF.

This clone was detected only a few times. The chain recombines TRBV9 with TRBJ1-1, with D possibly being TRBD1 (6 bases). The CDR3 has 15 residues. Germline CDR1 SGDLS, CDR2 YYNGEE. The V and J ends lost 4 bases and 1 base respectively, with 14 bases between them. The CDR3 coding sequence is TGTGCCAGCAGCCCCTTGGGGGCAGGGAACACTGAAGCTTTCTTT. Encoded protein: CASSPLGAGNTEAFF.

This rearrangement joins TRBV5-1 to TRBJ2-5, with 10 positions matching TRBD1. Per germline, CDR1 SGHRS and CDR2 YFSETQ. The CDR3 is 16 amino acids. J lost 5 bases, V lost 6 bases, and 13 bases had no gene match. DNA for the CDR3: TGCGCCAGCACCTCTGGTGGACAGGGGGGAGGTGAGACCCAGTACTTC. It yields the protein CASTSGGQGGGETQYF.

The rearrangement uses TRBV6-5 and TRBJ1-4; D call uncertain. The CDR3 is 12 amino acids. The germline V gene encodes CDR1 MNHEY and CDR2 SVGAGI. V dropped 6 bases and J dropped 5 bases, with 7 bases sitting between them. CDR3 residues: CASSRKNEKLFF. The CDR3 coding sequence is TGTGCCAGCAGCCGGAAAAATGAAAAACTGTTTTTT.

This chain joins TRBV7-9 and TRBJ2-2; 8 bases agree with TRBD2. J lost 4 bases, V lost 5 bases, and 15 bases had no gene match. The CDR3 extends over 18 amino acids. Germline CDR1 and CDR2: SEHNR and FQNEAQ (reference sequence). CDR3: CASSREGSGRRFTGELFF. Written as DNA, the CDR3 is TGTGCCAGCAGCCGCGAGGGGAGCGGGAGAAGGTTCACCGGGGAGCTGTTTTTT.

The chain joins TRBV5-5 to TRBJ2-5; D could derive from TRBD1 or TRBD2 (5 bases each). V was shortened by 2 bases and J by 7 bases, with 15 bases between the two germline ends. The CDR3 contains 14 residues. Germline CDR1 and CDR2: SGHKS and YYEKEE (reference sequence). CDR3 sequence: CASSFGGSVRTQYF. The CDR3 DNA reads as TGTGCCAGCAGCTTTGGGGGTAGCGTAAGGACCCAGTACTTC.

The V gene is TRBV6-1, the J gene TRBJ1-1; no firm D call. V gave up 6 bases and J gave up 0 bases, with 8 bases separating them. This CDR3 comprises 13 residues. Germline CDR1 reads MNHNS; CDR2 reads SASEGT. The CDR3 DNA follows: TGTGCCAGCAGGTTGAAGATGAACACTGAAGCTTTCTTT. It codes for CASRLKMNTEAFF.

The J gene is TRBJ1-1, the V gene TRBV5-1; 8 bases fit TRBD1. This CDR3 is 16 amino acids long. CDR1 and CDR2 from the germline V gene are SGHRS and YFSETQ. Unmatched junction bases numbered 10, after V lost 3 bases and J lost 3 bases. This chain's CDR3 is CASSYYSRGRDTEAFF. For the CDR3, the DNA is TGCGCCAGCAGCTACTATTCCAGGGGGCGCGACACTGAAGCTTTCTTT.